These T cell receptor beta chains were read from a single sample in a study of blood T cell repertoires in COVID-19. Assay: immunoSEQ multiplex PCR; the TCRdb copy retains only in-frame clones and omits some. The sample includes some 400,000 clones, approximately 89% seen only once; the top ten take 10%. The material sequenced was peripheral blood. The receptors come from a woman in her twenties or thirties with COVID-19, enrolled during active disease. The CDR3 runs from the conserved cysteine through the conserved F or W. The order of the fields is J gene, clone size, V gene, D gene, CDR3 protein, CDR3 DNA. D genes are given only for firm matches. The size field is filled for only some rows; it gives once, few, many or a size class.

j_gene: TRBJ2-5; abundance: -; v_gene: TRBV5-1; d_gene: TRBD1; CDR3aa: CASSLWGQGPETQYF; CDR3nt: TGCGCCAGCAGCTTGTGGGGACAGGGCCCAGAGACCCAGTACTTC
j_gene: TRBJ2-3; abundance: once; v_gene: TRBV27; d_gene: TRBD2; CDR3aa: CASSFIGLGRDTQYF; CDR3nt: TGTGCCAGCAGTTTCATCGGACTAGGCCGCGATACGCAGTATTTT
j_gene: TRBJ1-1; abundance: -; v_gene: TRBV5-1; d_gene: TRBD1; CDR3aa: CASSLSATGTGTEAFF; CDR3nt: TGCGCCAGCAGCTTGTCCGCGACAGGGACTGGGACTGAAGCTTTCTTT
j_gene: TRBJ1-6; abundance: few; v_gene: TRBV28; d_gene: TRBD1; CDR3aa: CASSLVGQINSPLHF; CDR3nt: TGTGCCAGCAGTTTAGTGGGACAGATCAATTCACCCCTCCACTTT
j_gene: TRBJ1-1; abundance: -; v_gene: TRBV6-5; d_gene: TRBD1; CDR3aa: CASIKGQGSTEAFF; CDR3nt: TGTGCCAGCATTAAGGGACAGGGGAGCACTGAAGCTTTCTTT
j_gene: TRBJ2-5; abundance: -; v_gene: TRBV5-1; d_gene: -; CDR3aa: CASSPTEKETQYF; CDR3nt: TGCGCCAGCAGCCCGACAGAAAAAGAGACCCAGTACTTC
j_gene: TRBJ2-7; abundance: -; v_gene: TRBV7-9; d_gene: TRBD1; CDR3aa: CASSPDRGYRYEQYF; CDR3nt: TGTGCCAGCAGCCCGGACAGGGGATATCGATACGAGCAGTACTTC
j_gene: TRBJ2-5; abundance: -; v_gene: TRBV5-1; d_gene: TRBD1; CDR3aa: CASTLSGTEETQYF; CDR3nt: TGCGCCAGCACCCTCTCAGGGACAGAAGAGACCCAGTACTTC
j_gene: TRBJ2-7; abundance: once; v_gene: TRBV10-2; d_gene: TRBD1; CDR3aa: CASGGWDRGGEQYF; CDR3nt: TGCGCCAGCGGGGGGTGGGACAGGGGTGGAGAGCAGTACTTC
j_gene: TRBJ2-7; abundance: -; v_gene: TRBV7-6; d_gene: -; CDR3aa: CASSSRLLTEGEQYF; CDR3nt: TGTGCCAGCAGCTCCCGACTATTAACGGAGGGCGAGCAGTACTTC
j_gene: TRBJ1-5; abundance: -; v_gene: TRBV28; d_gene: -; CDR3aa: CASSHPYSNQPQHF; CDR3nt: TGTGCCAGCAGCCACCCCTATAGCAATCAGCCCCAGCATTTT
j_gene: TRBJ1-6; abundance: -; v_gene: TRBV6-6; d_gene: TRBD1; CDR3aa: CASSTLGTGYNSPLHF; CDR3nt: TGTGCCAGCAGTACACTCGGGACAGGGTATAATTCACCCCTCCACTTT
j_gene: TRBJ1-2; abundance: -; v_gene: TRBV4-3; d_gene: -; CDR3aa: CASSQSGGYGYTF; CDR3nt: TGCGCCAGCAGCCAATCAGGCGGGTATGGCTACACCTTC
j_gene: TRBJ2-5; abundance: -; v_gene: TRBV4-1; d_gene: TRBD1; CDR3aa: CASSLGTGGWETQYF; CDR3nt: TGCGCCAGCAGCCTAGGGACAGGGGGCTGGGAGACCCAGTACTTC
j_gene: TRBJ1-6; abundance: -; v_gene: TRBV27; d_gene: -; CDR3aa: CASSLLGGGNSPLHF; CDR3nt: TGTGCCAGCAGTTTACTCGGGGGGGGCAATTCACCCCTCCACTTT
j_gene: TRBJ1-4; abundance: -; v_gene: TRBV7-2; d_gene: -; CDR3aa: CASARRERNEKLFF; CDR3nt: TGTGCCAGCGCTCGACGGGAGAGGAATGAAAAACTGTTTTTT
j_gene: TRBJ2-3; abundance: -; v_gene: TRBV28; d_gene: -; CDR3aa: CASSPQVSTDTQYF; CDR3nt: TGTGCCAGCAGCCCGCAGGTTAGCACAGATACGCAGTATTTT
j_gene: TRBJ2-7; abundance: -; v_gene: TRBV6-5; d_gene: TRBD1; CDR3aa: CASSYSRDRAYEQYF; CDR3nt: TGTGCCAGCAGTTACTCTAGGGACAGGGCCTACGAGCAGTACTTC
j_gene: TRBJ1-1; abundance: -; v_gene: TRBV19; d_gene: TRBD1; CDR3aa: CASRTGGGGSTEAFF; CDR3nt: TGTGCCAGTAGGACAGGGGGAGGCGGGAGCACTGAAGCTTTCTTT
j_gene: TRBJ2-1; abundance: -; v_gene: TRBV30; d_gene: -; CDR3aa: CAWSGGAVREQFF; CDR3nt: TGTGCCTGGAGTGGGGGCGCGGTCCGTGAGCAGTTCTTC
j_gene: TRBJ2-2; abundance: -; v_gene: TRBV5-5; d_gene: TRBD1; CDR3aa: CASSPSRTGYTGELFF; CDR3nt: TGTGCCAGCAGCCCCTCCCGGACAGGGTACACCGGGGAGCTGTTTTTT
j_gene: TRBJ2-7; abundance: once; v_gene: TRBV4-1; d_gene: TRBD2; CDR3aa: CASSQYWAGDNYEQYF; CDR3nt: TGCGCCAGCAGCCAATATTGGGCGGGAGATAATTACGAGCAGTACTTC
j_gene: TRBJ2-5; abundance: -; v_gene: TRBV19; d_gene: TRBD2; CDR3aa: CASSSTSEETQYF; CDR3nt: TGTGCCAGTAGCTCAACTAGCGAAGAGACCCAGTACTTC
j_gene: TRBJ2-1; abundance: -; v_gene: TRBV10-1; d_gene: TRBD2; CDR3aa: CASHGSGRAISYNEQFF; CDR3nt: TGCGCCAGCCACGGTAGCGGGAGGGCCATTTCCTACAATGAGCAGTTCTTC
j_gene: TRBJ1-5; abundance: -; v_gene: TRBV19; d_gene: -; CDR3aa: CASSPSAGGNQPQHF; CDR3nt: TGTGCCAGTAGTCCGTCGGCCGGGGGCAATCAGCCCCAGCATTTT
j_gene: TRBJ2-7; abundance: -; v_gene: TRBV5-1; d_gene: TRBD2; CDR3aa: CASSLDPSGGFRHEQYF; CDR3nt: TGCGCCAGCAGCTTGGATCCGTCGGGAGGATTCCGACACGAGCAGTACTTC
j_gene: TRBJ2-7; abundance: -; v_gene: TRBV2; d_gene: TRBD2; CDR3aa: CASSELAGGGEQYF; CDR3nt: TGTGCCAGCAGTGAGCTAGCGGGAGGAGGAGAGCAGTACTTC
j_gene: TRBJ2-3; abundance: -; v_gene: TRBV5-1; d_gene: TRBD1; CDR3aa: CASSLQGARTDTQYF; CDR3nt: TGCGCCAGCAGCCTACAGGGGGCGCGAACAGATACGCAGTATTTT
j_gene: TRBJ2-3; abundance: -; v_gene: TRBV2; d_gene: TRBD2; CDR3aa: CASSEFPPGLTSADTQYF; CDR3nt: TGTGCCAGCAGTGAGTTTCCCCCGGGACTAACCTCGGCAGATACGCAGTATTTT
j_gene: TRBJ2-1; abundance: once; v_gene: TRBV7-2; d_gene: -; CDR3aa: CASSLVIQGRVSYNEQFF; CDR3nt: TGTGCCAGCAGCTTAGTGATCCAAGGGCGGGTCTCCTACAATGAGCAGTTCTTC
j_gene: TRBJ1-5; abundance: -; v_gene: TRBV6-2/TRBV6-3; d_gene: TRBD1; CDR3aa: CASSYSPSTGGDQPQHF; CDR3nt: TGTGCCAGCAGTTACTCGCCATCCACAGGGGGTGATCAGCCCCAGCATTTT
j_gene: TRBJ2-7; abundance: -; v_gene: TRBV28; d_gene: TRBD2; CDR3aa: CASSSPGLAVSYEQYF; CDR3nt: TGTGCCAGCAGTTCCCCTGGACTAGCGGTCTCCTACGAGCAGTACTTC
j_gene: TRBJ2-1; abundance: once; v_gene: TRBV5-1; d_gene: TRBD1; CDR3aa: CASSIGTDNEQFF; CDR3nt: TGCGCCAGCAGCATCGGGACAGACAATGAGCAGTTCTTC
j_gene: TRBJ1-5; abundance: -; v_gene: TRBV6-5; d_gene: -; CDR3aa: CASSTTGLSQPQHF; CDR3nt: TGTGCCAGCAGTACTACAGGGCTCTCACAGCCCCAGCATTTT
j_gene: TRBJ2-3; abundance: once; v_gene: TRBV6-4; d_gene: TRBD1; CDR3aa: CASTPGTGVTDTQYF; CDR3nt: TGTGCCAGCACCCCCGGGACAGGGGTTACAGATACGCAGTATTTT
j_gene: TRBJ2-7; abundance: -; v_gene: TRBV5-8; d_gene: TRBD2; CDR3aa: CASTYLGRVYEQYF; CDR3nt: TGTGCCAGCACCTACCTTGGGAGGGTCTACGAGCAGTACTTC
j_gene: TRBJ2-7; abundance: -; v_gene: TRBV5-1; d_gene: -; CDR3aa: CASSLVASSYEQYF; CDR3nt: TGCGCCAGCAGCTTGGTGGCCAGCTCCTACGAGCAGTACTTC
j_gene: TRBJ1-1; abundance: -; v_gene: TRBV12-3/TRBV12-4; d_gene: TRBD1; CDR3aa: CASITGGLSEAFF; CDR3nt: TGTGCCAGCATCACAGGGGGTTTATCTGAAGCTTTCTTT
j_gene: TRBJ1-2; abundance: -; v_gene: TRBV6-5; d_gene: -; CDR3aa: CASRQRGGDYGYTF; CDR3nt: TGTGCCAGCAGGCAAAGGGGAGGAGACTATGGCTACACCTTC